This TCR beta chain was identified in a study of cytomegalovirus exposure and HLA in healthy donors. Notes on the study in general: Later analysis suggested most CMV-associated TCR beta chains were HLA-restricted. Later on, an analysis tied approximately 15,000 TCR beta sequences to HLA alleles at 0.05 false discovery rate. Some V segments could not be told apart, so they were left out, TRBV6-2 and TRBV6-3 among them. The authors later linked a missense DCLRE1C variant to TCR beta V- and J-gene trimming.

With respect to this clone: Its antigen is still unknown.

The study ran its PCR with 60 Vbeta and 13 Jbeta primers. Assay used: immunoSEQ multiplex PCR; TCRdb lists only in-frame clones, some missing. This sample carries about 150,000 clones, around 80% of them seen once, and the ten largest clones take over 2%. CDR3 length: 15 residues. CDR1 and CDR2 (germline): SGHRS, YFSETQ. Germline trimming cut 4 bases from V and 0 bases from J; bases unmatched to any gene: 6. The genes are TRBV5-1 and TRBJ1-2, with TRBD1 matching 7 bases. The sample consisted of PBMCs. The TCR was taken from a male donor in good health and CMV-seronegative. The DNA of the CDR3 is TGCGCCAGCAGCCTAGGACAGGTAGCTAACTATGGCTACACCTTC. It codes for CASSLGQVANYGYTF. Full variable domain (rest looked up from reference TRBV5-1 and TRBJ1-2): KAGVTQTPRYLIKTRGQQVTLSCSPISGHRSVSWYQQTPGQGLQFLFEYFSETQRNKGNFPGRFSGRQFSNSRSEMNVSTLELGDSALYLCASSLGQVANYGYTFGSGTRLTVV.